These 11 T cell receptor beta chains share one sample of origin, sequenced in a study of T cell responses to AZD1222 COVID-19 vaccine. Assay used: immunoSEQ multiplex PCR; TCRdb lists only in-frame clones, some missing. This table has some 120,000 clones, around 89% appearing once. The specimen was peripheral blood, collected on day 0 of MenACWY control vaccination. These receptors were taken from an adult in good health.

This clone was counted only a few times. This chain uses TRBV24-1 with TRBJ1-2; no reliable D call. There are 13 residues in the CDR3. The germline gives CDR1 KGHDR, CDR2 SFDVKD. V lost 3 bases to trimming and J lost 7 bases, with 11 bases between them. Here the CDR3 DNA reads TGTGCCACCAGTGATGGTCCAAAAGGTGGCTACACCTTC. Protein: CATSDGPKGGYTF.

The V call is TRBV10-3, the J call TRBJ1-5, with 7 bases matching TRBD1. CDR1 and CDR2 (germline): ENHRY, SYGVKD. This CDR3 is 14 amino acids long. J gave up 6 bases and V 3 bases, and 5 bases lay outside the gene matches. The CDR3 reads CAISDGQGGQPQHF. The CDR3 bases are TGTGCCATCAGTGACGGCCAGGGGGGTCAGCCCCAGCATTTT.

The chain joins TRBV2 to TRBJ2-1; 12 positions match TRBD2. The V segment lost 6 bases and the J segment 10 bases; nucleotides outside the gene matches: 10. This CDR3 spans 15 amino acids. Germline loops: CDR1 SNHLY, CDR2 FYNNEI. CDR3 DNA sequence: TGTGCCAGCAGGCGGGCTAGCGGGAGGGAAGGGGAGCAGTTCTTC. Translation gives CASRRASGREGEQFF.

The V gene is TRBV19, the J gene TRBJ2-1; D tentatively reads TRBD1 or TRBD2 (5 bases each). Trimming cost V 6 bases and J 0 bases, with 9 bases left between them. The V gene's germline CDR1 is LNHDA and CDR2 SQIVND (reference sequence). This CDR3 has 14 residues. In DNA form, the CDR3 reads TGTGCCAGTAGGGGACGGAGCTCCTACAATGAGCAGTTCTTC. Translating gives CASRGRSSYNEQFF.

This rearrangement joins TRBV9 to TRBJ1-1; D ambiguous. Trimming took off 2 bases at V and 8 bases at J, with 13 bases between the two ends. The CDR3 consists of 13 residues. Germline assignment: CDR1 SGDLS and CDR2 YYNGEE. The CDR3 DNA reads TGTGCCAGCAGCGTTGGGGTAGTGGGGGAAGCTTTCTTT. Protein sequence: CASSVGVVGEAFF.

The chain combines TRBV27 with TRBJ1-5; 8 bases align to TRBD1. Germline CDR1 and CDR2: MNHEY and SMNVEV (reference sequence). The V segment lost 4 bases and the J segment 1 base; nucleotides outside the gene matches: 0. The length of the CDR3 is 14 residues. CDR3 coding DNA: TGTGCCAGCAGTTGGACAGGGAGCAATCAGCCCCAGCATTTT. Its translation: CASSWTGSNQPQHF.

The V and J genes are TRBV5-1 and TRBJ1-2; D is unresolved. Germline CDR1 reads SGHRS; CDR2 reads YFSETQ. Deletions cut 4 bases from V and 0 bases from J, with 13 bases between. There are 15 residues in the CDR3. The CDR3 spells CASSPRTGTNYGYTF. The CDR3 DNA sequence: TGCGCCAGCAGCCCTAGGACGGGGACTAACTATGGCTACACCTTC.

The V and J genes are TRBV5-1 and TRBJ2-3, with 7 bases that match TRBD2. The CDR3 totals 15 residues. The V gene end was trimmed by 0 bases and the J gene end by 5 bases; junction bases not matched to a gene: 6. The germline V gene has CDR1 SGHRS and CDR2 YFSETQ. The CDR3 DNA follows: TGCGCCAGCAGCTTGGTCCTTGGGAGGGTAGATACGCAGTATTTT. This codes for CASSLVLGRVDTQYF.

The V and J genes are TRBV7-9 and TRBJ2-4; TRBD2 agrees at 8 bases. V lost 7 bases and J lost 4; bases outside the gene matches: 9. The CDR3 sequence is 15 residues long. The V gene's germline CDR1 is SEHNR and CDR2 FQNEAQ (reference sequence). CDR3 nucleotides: TGTGCCAGCACCCGGCGGGTAGCGGGGAAAAACATTCAGTACTTC. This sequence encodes CASTRRVAGKNIQYF.

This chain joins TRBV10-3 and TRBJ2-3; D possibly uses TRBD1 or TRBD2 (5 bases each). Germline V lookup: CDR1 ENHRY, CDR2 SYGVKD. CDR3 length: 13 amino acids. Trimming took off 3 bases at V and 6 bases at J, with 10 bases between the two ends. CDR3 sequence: CAISDGGPDTQYF. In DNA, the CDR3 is TGTGCCATCAGTGATGGGGGACCGGATACGCAGTATTTT.

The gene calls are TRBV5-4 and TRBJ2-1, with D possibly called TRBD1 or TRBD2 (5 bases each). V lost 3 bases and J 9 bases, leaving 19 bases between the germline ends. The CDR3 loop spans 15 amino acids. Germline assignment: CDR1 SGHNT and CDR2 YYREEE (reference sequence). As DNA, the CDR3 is TGTGCCAGCAGCTGGACACCGGGTTGGGAGCGTGAGCAGTTCTTC. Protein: CASSWTPGWEREQFF.